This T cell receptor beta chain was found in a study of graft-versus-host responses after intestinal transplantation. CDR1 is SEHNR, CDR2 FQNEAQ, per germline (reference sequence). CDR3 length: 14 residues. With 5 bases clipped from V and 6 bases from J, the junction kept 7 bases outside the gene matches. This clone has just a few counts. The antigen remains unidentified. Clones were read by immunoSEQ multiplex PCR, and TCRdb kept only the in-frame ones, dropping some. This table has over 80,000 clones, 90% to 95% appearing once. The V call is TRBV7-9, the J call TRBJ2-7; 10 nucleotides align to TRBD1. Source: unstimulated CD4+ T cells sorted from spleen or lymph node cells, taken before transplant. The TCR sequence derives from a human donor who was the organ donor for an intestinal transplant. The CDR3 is CASSNWGQGFEQYF. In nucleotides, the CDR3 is TGTGCCAGCAGCAATTGGGGACAGGGGTTCGAGCAGTACTTC.